This T cell receptor (beta chain) was sequenced in a study of beta chain features in type 1 diabetes. Findings of the study overall: More deletions and fewer insertions at VDJ junctions were seen in type 1 diabetes patients. Reads derived from cDNA could over-represent cells showing high TCR expression. Shortening that was moderate but significant affected the TCRB CDR3s of Type 1 diabetes patients in all four CD4+ subsets. The naive, central memory and Treg TCRB repertoires of patients appeared to be more similar to one another than those of healthy donors.

Isolated RNA was reverse transcribed in full, so expressed TCRB transcripts were sequenced. The data were produced by immunoSEQ multiplex PCR, yet TCRdb's version contains in-frame clones alone and is incomplete. The table shows 250,000 to 350,000 clones, with roughly an eighth occurring only once. This clone was recorded a few times. The antigen remains undetermined. V was cut by 3 bases and J by 5 bases, with 19 bases left in between. Germline lookup yields CDR1 ENHRY and CDR2 SYGVKD. The CDR3 is 16 residues long. This receptor was identified in a man aged 25 to 45 with type 1 diabetes. The sequenced sample was naive CD4+ T cells from blood. The rearrangement uses TRBV10-3 and TRBJ1-1; a possible D gene is TRBD1 (6 bases). The CDR3 sequence is CAISESRGGAGTEAFF. The CDR3 nucleotides are TGTGCCATCAGTGAAAGTCGCGGGGGCGCGGGAACTGAAGCTTTCTTT.